This passage covers 31 T cell receptor beta chains from one sample sequenced in a study of tumor-infiltrating lymphocytes in localized non-small cell lung cancer. Using immunoSEQ multiplex PCR, the repertoire was profiled, and TCRdb retains in-frame clones only, with some absent. The repertoire holds roughly 9,500 clones, around 72% seen once, with about 14% in the top ten. Input material: lung tumor tissue. The receptors were sampled from a human donor with non-small cell lung cancer.

This chain joins TRBV5-6 and TRBJ2-1, with unresolved D. Germline CDR1 is SGHDT and CDR2 is YYEEEE. The CDR3 length is 15 residues. Deletions cut 4 bases from V and 8 bases from J, with 19 bases between. CDR3 protein: CASSDLTGNGDEQFF. The CDR3 nucleotides read TGTGCCAGCAGCGACCTGACTGGTAATGGGGATGAGCAGTTCTTC.

This clone appeared a single time. The J gene is TRBJ1-2, the V gene TRBV7-9; D is perhaps TRBD1 (6 bases). V lost 3 bases to trimming and J lost 6 bases, with 17 bases between them. The CDR3 contains 15 residues. The germline gives CDR1 SEHNR, CDR2 FQNEAQ (reference sequence). The CDR3 protein is CASSFPTVGGDGYTF. CDR3 coding DNA: TGTGCCAGCAGCTTCCCGACGGTAGGGGGGGATGGCTACACCTTC.

This clone came up once. The chain carries TRBV7-2 and TRBJ1-2, with TRBD1 identical over 12 bases. The V and J ends lost 1 base and 1 base, in that order; junction bases with no gene match: 7. CDR1 SGHTA and CDR2 FQGNSA come from the germline V gene. The CDR3 has 18 amino acids. CDR3 protein: CASSLVGTGGDFNYGYTF. CDR3 coding DNA: TGTGCCAGCAGCTTAGTTGGGACAGGGGGCGATTTTAACTATGGCTACACCTTC. Drawing the rest from reference TRBV7-2 and TRBJ1-2, the complete variable domain is GAGVSQSPSNKVTEKGKDVELRCDPISGHTALYWYRQSLGQGLEFLIYFQGNSAPDKSGLPSDRFSAERTGGSVSTLTIQRTQQEDSAVYLCASSLVGTGGDFNYGYTFGSGTRLTVV.

This chain connects TRBV6-6 to TRBJ2-7; 7 positions agree with TRBD2. The CDR3 runs to 14 residues. The junction had 6 bases not matched to a gene; V was cut back by 0 bases and J by 7 bases. The germline V gene encodes CDR1 MNHNY and CDR2 SVGAGI (reference sequence). Here the CDR3 reads CASSYSDGGREQYF. The CDR3 region has the DNA TGTGCCAGCAGTTACTCGGACGGGGGGAGGGAGCAGTACTTC.

The chain recombines TRBV11-1 with TRBJ1-2; maybe TRBD1 (5 bases). Per germline, CDR1 SGHAT and CDR2 FQDESV (reference sequence). V shed 5 bases and J shed 3 bases, with 16 bases lying between them. The CDR3 is 15 residues long. The CDR3 reads CASSPRERVHYGYTF. The CDR3 coding sequence is TGTGCCAGCAGCCCCAGGGAACGGGTTCACTATGGCTACACCTTC.

This clone showed up just a few times. The chain combines TRBV5-1 with TRBJ1-2; 10 bases align to TRBD1. Germline assignment: CDR1 SGHRS and CDR2 YFSETQ. The CDR3 consists of 14 residues. The V and J ends lost 0 bases and 6 bases, in that order; junction bases with no gene match: 2. CDR3 residues: CASSLGGQGDGYTF. The CDR3 nucleotides are TGCGCCAGCAGCTTGGGAGGACAGGGGGATGGCTACACCTTC.

The chain joins TRBV5-1 to TRBJ1-1; maybe TRBD1 (6 bases). CDR1 is SGHRS and CDR2 is YFSETQ in the germline V gene. The CDR3 runs 12 residues. The V end was cut by 1 base, the J end by 7 bases, with 8 bases between. CDR3 in amino acids: CASSLTQGEAFF. The CDR3 nucleotides read TGCGCCAGCAGCTTGACACAGGGTGAAGCTTTCTTT.

This chain joins TRBV5-8 and TRBJ2-6; D is uncertain. CDR1 SGHTS and CDR2 YDEGEE come from the germline V gene. The V end lost 4 bases, the J end lost 3 bases, and 5 bases lay between the germline ends. The CDR3 spans 13 residues. CDR3 in DNA: TGTGCCAGCAGCCCCTTTGGGGCCAACGTCCTGACTTTC. Translated, it gives CASSPFGANVLTF.

This clone was recorded a few times. This rearrangement joins TRBV6-4 to TRBJ2-7, with 12 bases aligning to TRBD2. CDR1 MRHNA and CDR2 SNTAGT come from the germline V gene. The J segment lost 2 bases and the V segment lost 3 bases, leaving 8 bases of the junction unmatched. The CDR3 is 17 residues long. The CDR3 coding sequence is TGTGCCAGCAGTGAAAAACCGGGACTAGCGGGCGCCTACGAGCAGTACTTC. As protein: CASSEKPGLAGAYEQYF.

In its sample, this clone was seen a few times. The rearrangement joins TRBV30 to TRBJ1-1; the D is unclear. The CDR3 is 12 residues long. The germline V gene has CDR1 GTSNPN and CDR2 SVGIG (reference sequence). Trimming removed 2 bases from V and 3 bases from J, with 7 bases in between. For the CDR3, the DNA is TGTGCCTGGAGTCCGCGGGACACTGAAGCTTTCTTT. It codes for CAWSPRDTEAFF.

The gene calls are TRBV29-1 and TRBJ1-4; TRBD1 agrees at 10 bases. V dropped 5 bases and J dropped 10; count of bases not matched to a gene: 7. Germline CDR1 is SQVTM and CDR2 is ANQGSEA. The CDR3 sequence is 13 residues long. The CDR3 DNA sequence: TGCAGCGTTACCGGGACAGGGGACAGAAAACTGTTTTTT. Its protein product is CSVTGTGDRKLFF.

The V and J genes are TRBV11-2 and TRBJ2-1, with a tentative D call TRBD1 (6 bases). In germline, CDR1 is SGHAT, CDR2 FQNNGV. This CDR3 has 15 residues. Trimming removed 4 bases at V and 4 bases at J, with 14 bases between. Here the CDR3 DNA reads TGTGCCAGCAGCTCCCCGTGGGGGCTATACAATGAGCAGTTCTTC. Translated, it gives CASSSPWGLYNEQFF.

The gene calls are TRBV7-2 and TRBJ1-2; D perhaps matches TRBD1 (5 bases). This CDR3 has 14 residues. Germline lookup yields CDR1 SGHTA and CDR2 FQGNSA. The ends were cut back, 1 base at V and 3 bases at J, with 9 bases in the middle. The CDR3 DNA reads TGTGCCAGCAGCTTAGGTCGACAGTACTATGGCTACACCTTC. Amino acids: CASSLGRQYYGYTF.

This clone was detected a few times. The chain combines TRBV6-5 with TRBJ2-7; D may correspond to TRBD1 or TRBD2 (5 bases each). The CDR3 consists of 14 residues. Germline V gene sequence: CDR1 MNHEY, CDR2 SVGAGI. The germline V and J ends were trimmed by 4 bases and 3 bases, with 13 bases remaining between them. CDR3 sequence: CASSSRDGVYEQYF. The CDR3 nucleotides read TGTGCCAGCAGTTCCCGGGACGGGGTCTACGAGCAGTACTTC.

The V call is TRBV7-3, the J call TRBJ2-7; either TRBD1 or TRBD2 may supply D (5 bases each). CDR3 size: 13 residues. V was shortened by 1 base and J by 2 bases, with 6 bases between the two germline ends. The germline gives CDR1 SGHTA, CDR2 FQGTGA. CDR3 region: CASSLRGTYEQYF. CDR3 bases: TGTGCCAGCAGCTTAAGGGGGACCTACGAGCAGTACTTC. Using reference TRBV7-3 and TRBJ2-7 for the parts outside the CDR3, the full variable domain is GAGVSQTPSNKVTEKGKYVELRCDPISGHTALYWYRQSLGQGPEFLIYFQGTGAADDSGLPNDRFFAVRPEGSVSTLKIQRTERGDSAVYLCASSLRGTYEQYFGPGTRLTVT.

The chain employs TRBV7-9 and TRBJ1-1; weak D call: TRBD1 (5 bases). CDR1 SEHNR and CDR2 FQNEAQ come from the germline V gene (reference sequence). This CDR3 has 15 amino acids. V lost 0 bases, J lost 6 bases, and 14 bases lay in between. CDR3 coding DNA: TGTGCCAGCAGCTTAGCAACGGGGCTGGTCGCTGAAGCTTTCTTT. It yields the protein CASSLATGLVAEAFF.

The table lists this clone with a few counts. V and J are TRBV5-6 and TRBJ1-1; D is unresolved. This CDR3 has 14 residues. Trimming left V 0 bases short and J 6 bases short, with 12 bases between. Germline CDR1 is SGHDT and CDR2 is YYEEEE. The CDR3 nucleotides read TGTGCCAGCAGCTTGGCCGAGGCCCGGGCTGAAGCTTTCTTT. Its protein product is CASSLAEARAEAFF. Combining the CDR3 with reference TRBV5-6 and TRBJ1-1 gives the whole variable domain DAGVTQSPTHLIKTRGQQVTLRCSPKSGHDTVSWYQQALGQGPQFIFQYYEEEERQRGNFPDRFSGHQFPNYSSELNVNALLLGDSALYLCASSLAEARAEAFFGQGTRLTVV.

The chain uses TRBV25-1 and TRBJ1-2; D may be TRBD1 (5 bases). V shed 3 bases and J shed 5 bases, with 19 bases lying between them. The CDR3 extends over 16 amino acids. Germline V CDR1 and CDR2: MGHDK, SYGVNS. CDR3: CASSEPPGREGYGYTF. The CDR3 DNA follows: TGTGCCAGCAGTGAGCCCCCGGGCAGGGAGGGATATGGCTACACCTTC.

The chain uses TRBV6-5 and TRBJ1-1; 7 positions agree with TRBD1. Germline V lookup: CDR1 MNHEY, CDR2 SVGAGI. CDR3 length: 14 amino acids. With V trimmed by 2 bases and J by 5 bases, 5 bases remained unmatched. For the CDR3, the DNA is TGTGCCAGCAGTTACCGCACAGGGGAAACTGAAGCTTTCTTT. Its translation is CASSYRTGETEAFF.

The V and J genes are TRBV5-1 and TRBJ1-3, with no clear D. CDR1 SGHRS and CDR2 YFSETQ come from the germline V gene. This CDR3 contains 15 residues. Deletions cut 0 bases from V and 4 bases from J, with 11 bases between. CDR3: CASSLGGLSGNTIYF. CDR3 DNA: TGCGCCAGCAGCTTGGGAGGACTATCGGGAAACACCATATATTTT. The whole variable domain, remainder taken from reference TRBV5-1 and TRBJ1-3, is KAGVTQTPRYLIKTRGQQVTLSCSPISGHRSVSWYQQTPGQGLQFLFEYFSETQRNKGNFPGRFSGRQFSNSRSEMNVSTLELGDSALYLCASSLGGLSGNTIYFGEGSWLTVV.

In this sample, this clone turned up a few times. The rearrangement links TRBV5-4 to TRBJ2-7, with 7 nucleotides matching TRBD1. Germline CDR1 reads SGHNT; CDR2 reads YYREEE (reference sequence). The CDR3 has 15 residues. The V and J ends lost 2 bases and 3 bases, in that order; junction bases with no gene match: 8. The DNA of the CDR3 is TGTGCCAGCAGCTTAGGACAGGTAGCTAACTACGAGCAGTACTTC. Protein product: CASSLGQVANYEQYF.

V is TRBV11-3 and J is TRBJ1-4; D gene uncertain. V was trimmed by 2 bases and J by 5 bases, leaving 9 bases between them. Germline assignment: CDR1 SGHNT and CDR2 YENEEA. The CDR3 runs to 14 residues. The CDR3 DNA follows: TGTGCCAGCAGCTTAAGAACCGGGAATGAAAAACTGTTTTTT. It yields the protein CASSLRTGNEKLFF.

V is TRBV19 and J is TRBJ1-2; weak D call: TRBD1 (6 bases). CDR1 is LNHDA and CDR2 is SQIVND in the germline V gene (reference sequence). The CDR3 consists of 16 residues. V was pared by 3 bases and J by 7 bases, with 21 bases between. CDR3 sequence: CASSIGGPGRLIGYTF. DNA for the CDR3: TGTGCCAGTAGTATCGGGGGGCCAGGTCGGTTGATTGGCTACACCTTC.

This chain links TRBV27 with TRBJ2-2; 8 nucleotides align to TRBD1. J was trimmed by 8 bases and V by 5 bases; bases with no gene match: 4. The germline V gene encodes CDR1 MNHEY and CDR2 SMNVEV (reference sequence). The CDR3 loop spans 13 amino acids. Here the CDR3 reads CASSGQGRGELFF. In nucleotides, the CDR3 is TGTGCCAGCAGTGGACAGGGACGAGGGGAGCTGTTTTTT.

The rearrangement joins TRBV30 to TRBJ1-4; weak D call: TRBD1 (5 bases). Germline V gene lookup returns CDR1 GTSNPN and CDR2 SVGIG (reference sequence). The V end lost 2 bases, the J end lost 11 bases, and 15 bases lay between the germline ends. This CDR3 comprises 13 residues. The CDR3, as DNA: TGTGCCTGGAGTAAAGGGGTTAATGGGAAACTGTTTTTT. Protein product: CAWSKGVNGKLFF.

This rearrangement joins TRBV10-1 to TRBJ2-3; no firm D call. Germline V CDR1 and CDR2: WNHNN, SYGVQD (reference sequence). The V gene lost 2 bases and the J gene lost 1 base, with 4 bases spanning the gap. The CDR3 sequence is 13 residues long. The CDR3 reads CASSEGGTDTQYF. In nucleotides, the CDR3 is TGCGCCAGCAGTGAGGGGGGCACAGATACGCAGTATTTT.

This clone has more than one count but fewer than ten. The chain has TRBV5-1 and TRBJ1-1; possible D gene TRBD1, 6 bases. From germline, CDR1 is SGHRS and CDR2 YFSETQ. The CDR3 is 13 residues long. Trimming took 3 bases from V and 5 from J, leaving 11 bases between them. CDR3 region: CASSWQQGTEAFF. CDR3 coding DNA: TGCGCCAGCAGCTGGCAACAGGGAACTGAAGCTTTCTTT. Together with reference TRBV5-1 and TRBJ1-1, the CDR3 gives the full variable domain: KAGVTQTPRYLIKTRGQQVTLSCSPISGHRSVSWYQQTPGQGLQFLFEYFSETQRNKGNFPGRFSGRQFSNSRSEMNVSTLELGDSALYLCASSWQQGTEAFFGQGTRLTVV.

This chain links TRBV4-1 with TRBJ2-1; D is possibly TRBD2 (6 bases). CDR3 length: 17 residues. The germline V and J ends were trimmed by 4 bases and 0 bases, with 16 bases remaining between them. The germline V gene encodes CDR1 MGHRA and CDR2 YSYEKL. The CDR3 region is CASSPGGASSSYNEQFF. The CDR3 DNA sequence: TGCGCCAGCAGCCCCGGAGGGGCCTCTAGCTCCTACAATGAGCAGTTCTTC.

This clone has more than one count but fewer than ten. V gene TRBV5-1 combines with J gene TRBJ2-7; the match to TRBD2 covers 7 bases. The V gene's germline CDR1 is SGHRS and CDR2 YFSETQ. Trimming took 3 bases from V and 4 from J; bases not matched to a gene: 7. The CDR3 spans 14 residues. CDR3 coding DNA: TGCGCCAGCAGCTACTGGGCGCGGGAGTACGAGCAGTACTTC. This codes for CASSYWAREYEQYF.

This chain joins TRBV29-1 and TRBJ2-3, with 7 bases identical to TRBD1. CDR1 and CDR2 from the germline V gene are SQVTM and ANQGSEA. CDR3 length: 14 residues. V dropped 7 bases and J dropped 2; count of bases not matched to a gene: 9. DNA for the CDR3: TGCAGCGCGGCTACAGGGGTTAACACAGATACGCAGTATTTT. Protein sequence: CSAATGVNTDTQYF.

The chain combines TRBV9 with TRBJ1-3; D is ambiguous. Germline V gene sequence: CDR1 SGDLS, CDR2 YYNGEE. CDR3 size: 13 residues. The V gene lost 4 bases and the J gene lost 3 bases, with 8 bases spanning the gap. As DNA, the CDR3 is TGTGCCAGCAGCCCCCCCCGTGGAAACACCATATATTTT. This sequence encodes CASSPPRGNTIYF.